A selection of T cell receptor beta chains follows, all from one sample in a study of blood T cells in healthy people across ages. A single record per CDR3 protein comes from TCRdb applying MiXCR to the 5' RACE reads. The sample lists 700,000 to 850,000 distinct CDR3 sequences, under 40% seen once, with 10% to 15% in the top ten. The specimen was blood. The receptor set was obtained from a man aged 18 to 29 in good health. Each CDR3 is given with its conserved first and last residue. A D gene is named only where the DNA matches it firmly. Only part of the rows carry a size: once, few, many, or a class if the clone is expanded.

TRBV12-3/TRBV12-4,TRBJ2-2,.,.,CASSQIARINTGELFF,TGTGCCAGCAGTCAAATAGCGAGGATAAACACCGGGGAGCTGTTTTTT
TRBV9,TRBJ1-4,.,.,CASSINTADPATNEKLFF,TGTGCCAGCAGCATTAACACGGCAGACCCTGCAACTAATGAAAAACTGTTTTTT
TRBV12-1,TRBJ1-2,few,.,CASSYTGEWYYGYTF,TGTGCCAGCAGCTACACAGGGGAATGGTACTATGGCTACACCTTC
TRBV6-2/TRBV6-3,TRBJ1-5,.,.,CASSYGGTAQPQHF,TGTGCCAGCAGTTACGGGGGAACGGCGCAGCCCCAGCATTTT
TRBV6-5,TRBJ1-1,few,.,CASSAPPGAEAFF,TGTGCCAGCAGTGCCCCACCGGGCGCTGAAGCTTTCTTT
TRBV4-3,TRBJ2-2,.,.,CASSQDWEAGELFF,TGCGCCAGCAGCCAAGATTGGGAGGCCGGGGAGCTGTTTTTT
TRBV10-2,TRBJ2-7,.,TRBD1,CASTPGQGLVNEQYF,TGCGCCAGCACCCCGGGACAGGGGCTTGTAAACGAGCAGTACTTC
TRBV3-1,TRBJ1-6,.,.,CASSPRFWNVGNSPLHF,TGTGCCAGCAGCCCACGGTTTTGGAACGTGGGTAATTCACCCCTCCACTTT
TRBV12-3/TRBV12-4,TRBJ1-2,few,.,CASSLSESGYTF,TGTGCCAGCAGTTTAAGCGAGAGTGGCTACACCTTC
TRBV3-1,TRBJ2-1,.,.,CASSQEGRGQGSYNEQFF,TGTGCCAGCAGCCAAGAGGGTCGAGGGCAGGGCTCCTACAATGAGCAGTTCTTC
TRBV12-3/TRBV12-4,TRBJ2-5,many,.,CASSLEFRTGETQYF,TGTGCCAGCAGTTTAGAGTTCAGGACGGGAGAGACCCAGTACTTC
TRBV7-2,TRBJ2-1,few,TRBD2,CASSQPGGGYNEQFF,TGTGCCAGCAGCCAGCCGGGGGGGGGCTACAATGAGCAGTTCTTC
TRBV4-3,TRBJ2-7,.,TRBD2,CASSQDRGLAGGPYEQYF,TGCGCCAGCAGCCAAGATAGAGGGCTAGCGGGGGGGCCCTATGAGCAGTACTTC
TRBV19,TRBJ1-5,few,.,CASSSPNRNQPQHF,TGTGCCAGTAGTAGCCCGAACCGGAATCAGCCCCAGCATTTT
TRBV13,TRBJ2-5,.,.,CASSIVETQETQYF,TGTGCCAGCAGCATAGTGGAGACCCAAGAGACCCAGTACTTC
TRBV20-1,TRBJ2-7,few,TRBD2,CSARGPGTSGGASPYEQYF,TGCAGTGCTAGAGGTCCCGGGACTAGCGGGGGGGCCTCACCCTACGAGCAGTACTTC
TRBV2,TRBJ2-1,.,TRBD1,CASSGTGRYEQFF,TGTGCCAGCAGCGGGACAGGGAGGTACGAGCAGTTCTTC
TRBV4-1,TRBJ2-7,.,TRBD2,CASSQARLAGAYEQYF,TGCGCCAGCAGCCAAGCACGACTAGCGGGGGCGTACGAGCAGTACTTC
TRBV7-2,TRBJ2-1,.,.,CASSPGHSSYNEQFF,TGTGCCAGCAGCCCGGGACATAGCTCCTACAATGAGCAGTTCTTC
TRBV20-1,TRBJ2-7,.,.,CSARDGWGPYEQYF,TGCAGTGCTAGAGATGGGTGGGGCCCCTACGAGCAGTACTTC
TRBV6-5,TRBJ1-6,.,.,CASSYRGAGSPLHF,TGTGCCAGCAGTTACAGGGGGGCGGGTTCACCCCTCCACTTT
TRBV25-1,TRBJ1-6,.,.,CASSERVSDNSPLHF,TGTGCCAGCAGTGAAAGGGTGTCAGATAATTCACCCCTCCACTTT
TRBV6-6,TRBJ2-7,many,TRBD1,CASSPTGANEQYF,TGTGCCAGCAGTCCAACAGGGGCCAACGAGCAGTACTTC
TRBV12-3/TRBV12-4,TRBJ1-2,few,.,CASSLQARQAGDGYTF,TGTGCCAGCAGTTTACAGGCTCGTCAGGCGGGAGACGGCTACACCTTC
TRBV4-3,TRBJ2-7,many,.,CASSQGHRWAYEQYF,TGCGCCAGCAGCCAAGGACACCGGTGGGCCTACGAGCAGTACTTC
TRBV13,TRBJ2-5,.,.,CASSSRDGKEETQYF,TGTGCCAGCAGCTCCCGAGACGGGAAGGAGGAGACCCAGTACTTC
TRBV20-1,TRBJ1-1,few,.,CSASDRKNTEAFF,TGCAGTGCTAGCGACAGAAAAAACACTGAAGCTTTCTTT
TRBV12-3/TRBV12-4,TRBJ2-5,many,TRBD1,CASSFQGAGGETQYF,TGTGCCAGCAGTTTCCAGGGGGCAGGGGGAGAGACCCAGTACTTC
TRBV12-3/TRBV12-4,TRBJ1-2,many,.,CASSSHRESGYGYTF,TGTGCCAGCAGTTCCCACAGGGAATCGGGATATGGCTACACCTTC
TRBV4-3,TRBJ1-1,.,.,CASSPGRALMNTEAFF,TGCGCCAGCAGCCCGGGTAGGGCCTTAATGAACACTGAAGCTTTCTTT
TRBV5-5,TRBJ2-4,.,TRBD1,CANSFLRQGAKNIQYF,TGTGCCAACAGCTTCCTCAGACAGGGGGCCAAAAACATTCAGTACTTC
TRBV6-6,TRBJ2-1,.,.,CASSYSWDSDYNEQFF,TGTGCCAGCAGTTACTCGTGGGATTCCGACTACAATGAGCAGTTCTTC
TRBV20-1,TRBJ2-5,many,TRBD2,CSARLAGVETQYF,TGCAGTGCTAGACTAGCGGGGGTAGAGACCCAGTACTTC
TRBV2,TRBJ2-2,few,.,CASSGTTTGELFF,TGTGCCAGCAGTGGGACAACTACCGGGGAGCTGTTTTTT
TRBV4-3,TRBJ1-5,many,.,CASSQVQGSNQPQHF,TGCGCCAGCAGCCAAGTACAGGGAAGCAATCAGCCCCAGCATTTT
TRBV4-1,TRBJ2-5,.,.,CASSQARGETQYF,TGCGCCAGCAGCCAAGCCAGGGGTGAGACCCAGTACTTC
TRBV4-3,TRBJ2-1,few,.,CASSQGTGLHNEQFF,TGCGCCAGCAGCCAAGGGACAGGACTACACAATGAGCAGTTCTTC
TRBV20-1,TRBJ1-6,few,.,CSAPPSGNNSPLHF,TGCAGTGCTCCCCCATCGGGAAATAATTCACCCCTCCACTTT
TRBV7-3,TRBJ1-2,many,.,CASSLNSGTPNGYTF,TGTGCCAGCAGCTTAAATTCCGGGACCCCTAATGGCTACACCTTC
TRBV7-8,TRBJ2-5,.,.,CASSPLSSEQYF,TGTGCCAGCAGCCCCCTAAGTTCTGAGCAGTACTTC
TRBV4-2,TRBJ2-5,once,.,CASSWRGAGETQYF,TGTGCCAGCAGCTGGAGGGGGGCAGGGGAGACCCAGTACTTC
TRBV4-3,TRBJ2-6,.,.,CASSQGTSGANVLTF,TGCGCCAGCAGCCAAGGGACATCTGGGGCCAACGTCCTGACTTTC
TRBV4-1,TRBJ2-3,few,TRBD2,CASSPPGGTSGSTDTQYF,TGCGCCAGCAGCCCACCGGGGGGGACTAGCGGCTCCACAGATACGCAGTATTTT
TRBV11-1,TRBJ1-4,few,TRBD1,CASSEGQGDEKLFF,TGTGCCAGCAGCGAGGGACAGGGGGATGAAAAACTGTTTTTT
TRBV6-2/TRBV6-3,TRBJ2-1,.,TRBD2,CASSYPGLAGVNEQFF,TGTGCCAGCAGTTACCCGGGACTAGCGGGGGTCAATGAGCAGTTCTTC
TRBV12-3/TRBV12-4,TRBJ2-5,.,TRBD2,CASSFSSGGEETQYF,TGTGCCAGCAGTTTCTCTAGCGGGGGGGAAGAGACCCAGTACTTC